The present T cell receptor beta chain was sequenced within a study of technical replicates of blood from a handful of donors. TCRdb's copy holds only in-frame clones and misses some; the assay was immunoSEQ multiplex PCR. The sample holds approximately 51,000 clones, 93% seen once. The sequence came from a human donor in good health. Some clones in this sample may be carry-over from other donors' samples. Sequenced sample: PBMCs.

CDR3 amino acids: CASSLGQGSHGYTF. The DNA of the CDR3 is TGTGCCAGCAGCTTAGGACAGGGTAGCCATGGCTACACCTTC. The rearrangement joins TRBV7-9 to TRBJ1-2; 7 nucleotides agree with TRBD1. The CDR3 totals 14 residues. From germline, CDR1 is SEHNR and CDR2 FQNEAQ (reference sequence). The trim removed 1 base at V and 6 bases at J, leaving 5 bases unmatched.